This T cell receptor beta chain stems from a study of vaccination and CD4 T cells after COVID-19. Turning to this clonotype: Antigen: not known.

The treatment here: roughly 10-day PBMC culture with coronavirus spike peptide pools or control peptides (ViraFEST assay). J lost 3 bases, V lost 0 bases, and 3 bases had no gene match. The V gene's germline CDR1 is SGHRS and CDR2 YFSETQ. This CDR3 is built from 16 residues. CD4+ T cells that had been cultured provided DNA sequenced with the Oncomine TCR Beta short-read assay. TCRdb reprocessed the PCR reads via MiXCR and lists one record per CDR3 protein. The sample holds more than 15,000 distinct CDR3 sequences, around a quarter seen once. Sequencing used cultured CD4+ T cells from blood. The chain joins TRBV5-1 to TRBJ1-5; 10 bases align to TRBD1. This receptor was obtained from a human donor with COVID-19. DNA of the CDR3: TGCGCCAGCAGCTTGGAGGGACAGGGGACCAATCAGCCCCAGCATTTT. Translation gives CASSLEGQGTNQPQHF.